A selection of T cell receptor beta chains follows, all from one sample in a study of patients and donors after allogeneic stem cell transplantation. Each CDR3 protein is one row after TCRdb ran MiXCR on the RT-PCR reads. The table shows some 24,000 distinct CDR3 sequences, with less than 45% occurring only once. Sequenced sample: blood, either unsorted or a sorted T cell fraction (not recorded which). These receptors all come from a human donor who was either an allogeneic HSCT recipient or a stem cell or donor lymphocyte infusion donor (not recorded which). It is not recorded whose cells these are; they may come from a transplant donor. Each CDR3 is given with its conserved first and last residue. Fields, in order: D gene, V gene, clone size, J gene, CDR3 DNA, CDR3 protein. A D gene is named only where the DNA matches it firmly. A clone size is listed for some rows: how often the clone was seen (once, few, many), or a class if it is expanded.

>TRBD2|TRBV7-2|few|TRBJ2-3
TGTGCCAGCAGCTTAATGGCTAGCGGACGCACAGATACGCAGTATTTT
CASSLMASGRTDTQYF
>-|TRBV5-1|-|TRBJ1-2
TGCGCCAGCAGCTTGGAGGCAGGGGTAGGTGGCTACACCTTC
CASSLEAGVGGYTF
>-|TRBV20-1|-|TRBJ2-7
TGCAGTGCTAGACACCCGCAGGGGACAAGCTCCTACGAGCAGTACTTC
CSARHPQGTSSYEQYF
>-|TRBV7-3|-|TRBJ2-1
TGTGCCAGCAGCTTAGGGCGTTACAATGAGCAGTTCTTC
CASSLGRYNEQFF
>TRBD1|TRBV6-5|-|TRBJ1-1
TGTGCCAGCAGTCCCTATCTCGACAGGGGCACTGAAGCTTTCTTT
CASSPYLDRGTEAFF
>-|TRBV20-1|few|TRBJ1-1
TGCAGTGCTAGGGAGGTGGGAGCTTTCTTT
CSAREVGAFF
>-|TRBV6-1|-|TRBJ2-7
TGTGCCAGCAGTGACGGCAGCTACGAGCAGTACTTC
CASSDGSYEQYF
>TRBD1|TRBV25-1|-|TRBJ1-4
TGTGCCAGCAGCAGGAGGGACAGGGGGCGGGGTAATGAAAAACTGTTTTTT
CASSRRDRGRGNEKLFF
>TRBD1|TRBV7-3|few|TRBJ2-1
TGTGCCAGCAGCTTAAGCTCCGACAGGGGGCTACACAATGAGCAGTTCTTC
CASSLSSDRGLHNEQFF
>-|TRBV3-1|few|TRBJ1-5
TGTGCCAGCAGCCAATCTTTCAGAGATCAGCCCCAGCATTTT
CASSQSFRDQPQHF
>-|TRBV7-9|-|TRBJ1-3
TGTGCCAGCAGCCTCGCAGAAATCTCTGGAAACACCATATATTTT
CASSLAEISGNTIYF
>-|TRBV5-1|-|TRBJ2-7
TGCGCCAGCAGCTCGAGTGGCTGGGCCTACGAGCAGTACTTC
CASSSSGWAYEQYF